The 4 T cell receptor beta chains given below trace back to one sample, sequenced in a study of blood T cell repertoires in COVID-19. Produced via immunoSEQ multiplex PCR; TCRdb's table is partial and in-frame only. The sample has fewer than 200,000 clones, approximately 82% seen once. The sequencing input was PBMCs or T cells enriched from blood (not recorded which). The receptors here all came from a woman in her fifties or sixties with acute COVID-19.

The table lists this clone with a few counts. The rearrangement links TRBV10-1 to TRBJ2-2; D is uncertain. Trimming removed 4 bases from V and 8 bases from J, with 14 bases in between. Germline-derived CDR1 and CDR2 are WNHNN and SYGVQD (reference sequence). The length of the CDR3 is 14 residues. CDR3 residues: CASSAQESIGELFF. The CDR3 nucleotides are TGCGCCAGCAGTGCCCAGGAATCCATAGGGGAGCTGTTTTTT.

The CDR3 DNA follows: TGTGCCAGTACCATGATCAGGGATTATAGCAATCAGCCCCAGCATTTT. This codes for CASTMIRDYSNQPQHF. The chain recombines TRBV19 with TRBJ1-5; TRBD1 is a possible D gene (5 bases). Trimming cost V 7 bases and J 0 bases, with 16 bases left between them. The CDR3 sequence is 16 residues long. The germline V gene encodes CDR1 LNHDA and CDR2 SQIVND (reference sequence). Supplemented by reference TRBV19 and TRBJ1-5, the full variable domain reads DGGITQSPKYLFRKEGQNVTLSCEQNLNHDAMYWYRQDPGQGLRLIYYSQIVNDFQKGDIAEGYSVSREKKESFPLTVTSAQKNPTAFYLCASTMIRDYSNQPQHFGDGTRLSIL.

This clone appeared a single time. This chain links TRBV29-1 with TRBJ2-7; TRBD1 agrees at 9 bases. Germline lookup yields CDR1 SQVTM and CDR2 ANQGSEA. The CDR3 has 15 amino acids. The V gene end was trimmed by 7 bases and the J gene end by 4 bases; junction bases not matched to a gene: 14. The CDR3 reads CSGPIWGTGNYEQYV. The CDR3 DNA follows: TGCAGCGGCCCGATTTGGGGGACAGGGAATTACGAGCAGTACGTC.

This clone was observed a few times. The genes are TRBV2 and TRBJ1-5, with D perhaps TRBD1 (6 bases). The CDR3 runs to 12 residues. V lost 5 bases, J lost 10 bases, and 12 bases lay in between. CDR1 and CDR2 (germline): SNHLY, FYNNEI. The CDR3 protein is CASSRQDHPQHF. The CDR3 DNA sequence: TGTGCCAGCAGTCGACAGGACCATCCCCAGCATTTT.